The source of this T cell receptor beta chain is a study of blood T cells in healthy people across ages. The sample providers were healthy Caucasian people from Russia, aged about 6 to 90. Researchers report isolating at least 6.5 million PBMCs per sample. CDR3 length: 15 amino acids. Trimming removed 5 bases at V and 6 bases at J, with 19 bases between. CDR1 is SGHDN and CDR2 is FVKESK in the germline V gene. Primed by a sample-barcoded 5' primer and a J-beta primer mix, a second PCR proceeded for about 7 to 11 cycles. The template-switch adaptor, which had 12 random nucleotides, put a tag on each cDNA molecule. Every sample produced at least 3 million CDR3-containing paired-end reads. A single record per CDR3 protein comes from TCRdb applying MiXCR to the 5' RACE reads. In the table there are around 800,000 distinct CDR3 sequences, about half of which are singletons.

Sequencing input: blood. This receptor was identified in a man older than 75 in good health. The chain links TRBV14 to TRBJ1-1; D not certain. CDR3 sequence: CASSSRIGDTAEAFF. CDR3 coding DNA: TGTGCCAGCAGCTCAAGAATAGGTGACACGGCTGAAGCTTTCTTT.